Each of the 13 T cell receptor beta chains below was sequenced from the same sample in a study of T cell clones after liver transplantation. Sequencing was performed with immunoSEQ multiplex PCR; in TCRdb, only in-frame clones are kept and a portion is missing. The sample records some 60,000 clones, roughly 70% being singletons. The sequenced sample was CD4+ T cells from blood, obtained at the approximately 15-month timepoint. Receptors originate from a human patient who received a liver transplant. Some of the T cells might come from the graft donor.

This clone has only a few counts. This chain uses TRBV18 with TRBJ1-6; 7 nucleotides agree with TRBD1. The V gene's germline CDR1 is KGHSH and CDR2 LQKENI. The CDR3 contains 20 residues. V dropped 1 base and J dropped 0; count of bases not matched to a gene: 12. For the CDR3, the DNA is TGTGCCAGCTCACCACTGTTCTGGGACAGCCAGAGCTCCTATAATTCACCCCTCCACTTT. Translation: CASSPLFWDSQSSYNSPLHF.

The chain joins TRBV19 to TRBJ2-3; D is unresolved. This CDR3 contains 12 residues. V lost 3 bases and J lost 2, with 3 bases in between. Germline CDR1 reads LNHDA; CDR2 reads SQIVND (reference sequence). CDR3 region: CASSIHTDTQYF. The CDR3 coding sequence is TGTGCCAGTAGTATTCACACAGATACGCAGTATTTT.

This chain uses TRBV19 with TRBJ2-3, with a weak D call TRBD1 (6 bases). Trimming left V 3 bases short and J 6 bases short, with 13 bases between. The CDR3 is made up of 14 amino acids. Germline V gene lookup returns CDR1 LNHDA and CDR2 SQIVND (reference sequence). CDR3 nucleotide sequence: TGTGCCAGTAGTATGGTGACAGGTTACGATACGCAGTATTTT. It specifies CASSMVTGYDTQYF.

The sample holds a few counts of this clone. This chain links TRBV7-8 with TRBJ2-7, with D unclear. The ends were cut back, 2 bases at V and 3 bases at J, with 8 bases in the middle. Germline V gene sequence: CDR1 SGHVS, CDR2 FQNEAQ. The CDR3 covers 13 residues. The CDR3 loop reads CASSLLGVYEQYF. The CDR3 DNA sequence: TGTGCCAGCAGCTTATTAGGAGTCTACGAGCAGTACTTC.

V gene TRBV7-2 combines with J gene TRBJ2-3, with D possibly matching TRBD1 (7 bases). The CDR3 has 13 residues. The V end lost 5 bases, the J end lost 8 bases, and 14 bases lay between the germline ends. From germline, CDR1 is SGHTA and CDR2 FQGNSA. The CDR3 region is CASSTEQGGTQYF. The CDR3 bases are TGTGCCAGCAGCACCGAGCAGGGGGGTACGCAGTATTTT.

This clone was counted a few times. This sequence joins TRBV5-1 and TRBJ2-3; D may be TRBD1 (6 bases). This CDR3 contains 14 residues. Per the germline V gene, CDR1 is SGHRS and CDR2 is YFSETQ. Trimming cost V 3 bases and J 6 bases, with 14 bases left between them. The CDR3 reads CASSSHTGPDTQYF. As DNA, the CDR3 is TGCGCCAGCAGCTCACATACAGGGCCCGATACGCAGTATTTT. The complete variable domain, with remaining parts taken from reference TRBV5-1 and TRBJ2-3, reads KAGVTQTPRYLIKTRGQQVTLSCSPISGHRSVSWYQQTPGQGLQFLFEYFSETQRNKGNFPGRFSGRQFSNSRSEMNVSTLELGDSALYLCASSSHTGPDTQYFGPGTRLTVL.

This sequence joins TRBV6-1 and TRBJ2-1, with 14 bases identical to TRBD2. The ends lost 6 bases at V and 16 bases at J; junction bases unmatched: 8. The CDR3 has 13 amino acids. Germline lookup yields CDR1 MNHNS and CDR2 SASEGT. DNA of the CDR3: TGTGCCAGCAGGGGTGGACTAGCGGGGGGTTTTTTCTTC. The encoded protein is CASRGGLAGGFFF.

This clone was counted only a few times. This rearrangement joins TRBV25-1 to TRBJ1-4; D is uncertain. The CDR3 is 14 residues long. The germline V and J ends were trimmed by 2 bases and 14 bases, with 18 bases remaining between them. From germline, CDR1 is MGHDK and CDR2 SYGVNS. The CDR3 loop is CASSEAGPLKRLFF. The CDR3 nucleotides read TGTGCCAGCAGTGAAGCTGGGCCTCTGAAAAGGCTGTTTTTT.

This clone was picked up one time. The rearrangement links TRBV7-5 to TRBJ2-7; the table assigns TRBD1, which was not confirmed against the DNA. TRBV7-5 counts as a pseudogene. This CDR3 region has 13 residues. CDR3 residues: CARSLGTKYEQYV. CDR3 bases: TGTGCCAGAAGCTTAGGGACAAAATACGAGCAGTACGTC.

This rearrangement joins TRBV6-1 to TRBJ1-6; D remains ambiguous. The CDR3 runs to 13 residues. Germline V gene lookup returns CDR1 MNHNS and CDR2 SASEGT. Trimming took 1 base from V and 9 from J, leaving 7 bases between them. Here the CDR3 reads CASSEGRFSPLHF. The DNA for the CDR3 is TGTGCCAGCAGTGAAGGGAGGTTTTCACCCCTCCACTTT.

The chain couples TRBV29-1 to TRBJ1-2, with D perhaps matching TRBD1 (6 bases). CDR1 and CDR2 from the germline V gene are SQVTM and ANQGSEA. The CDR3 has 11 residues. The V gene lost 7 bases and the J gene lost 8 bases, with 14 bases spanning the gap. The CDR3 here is CSAEQGRGYTF. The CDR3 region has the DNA TGCAGCGCGGAGCAGGGGCGAGGCTACACCTTC.

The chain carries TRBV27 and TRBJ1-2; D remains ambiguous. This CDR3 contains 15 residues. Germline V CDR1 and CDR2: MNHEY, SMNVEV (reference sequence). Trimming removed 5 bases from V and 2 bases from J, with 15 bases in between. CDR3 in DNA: TGTGCCAGCAGTCCCCGACGCCAGTCCAACTATGGCTACACCTTC. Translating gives CASSPRRQSNYGYTF.

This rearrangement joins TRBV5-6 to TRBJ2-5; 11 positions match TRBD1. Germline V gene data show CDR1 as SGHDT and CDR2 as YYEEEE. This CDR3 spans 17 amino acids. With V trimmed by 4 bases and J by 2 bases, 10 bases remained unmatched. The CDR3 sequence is CASSLLTGTGGQETQYF. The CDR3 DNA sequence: TGTGCCAGCAGCCTGTTAACCGGGACAGGGGGACAAGAGACCCAGTACTTC.